The clone carrying this T cell receptor (beta chain) showed up many times. The data stem from a study of neurological immune-mediated disorders. As for time point: longitudinal time-point 3. V was pared by 8 bases and J by 3 bases, with 13 bases between. This CDR3 contains 13 residues. One entry per CDR3 protein, called by TCRdb with MiXCR from the 5' RACE reads. The sample includes fewer than 55,000 distinct CDR3 sequences, 12% of them seen just once. Material for sequencing was PBMCs. This TCR derives from a male donor with HTLV-1-associated myelopathy (HAM/TSP). This chain links TRBV12-3 or TRBV12-4 with TRBJ1-2; no clear D gene. The CDR3 is CASSGAFDYGYTF. In DNA form, the CDR3 reads TGTGCCAGCTCCGGAGCCTTCGACTATGGCTACACCTTC.